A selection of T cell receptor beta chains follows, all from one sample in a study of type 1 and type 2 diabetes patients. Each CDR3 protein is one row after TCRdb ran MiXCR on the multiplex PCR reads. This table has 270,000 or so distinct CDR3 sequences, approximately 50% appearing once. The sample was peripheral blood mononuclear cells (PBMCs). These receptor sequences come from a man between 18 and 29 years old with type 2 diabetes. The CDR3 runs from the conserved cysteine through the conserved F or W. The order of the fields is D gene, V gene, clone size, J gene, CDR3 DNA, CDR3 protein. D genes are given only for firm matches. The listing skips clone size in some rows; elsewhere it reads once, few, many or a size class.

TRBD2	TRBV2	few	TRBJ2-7	TGTGCCAGCCAGCGGGACTACTCATCCTACGAGCAGTACTTC	CASQRDYSSYEQYF
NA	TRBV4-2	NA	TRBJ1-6	TGTGCCAGCAGCCAAGTGACAAGGGCATCATCCCTCCACTTT	CASSQVTRASSLHF
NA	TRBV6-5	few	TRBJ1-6	TGTGCCAGCAGTTACGGGGGAGGGGTCAGCTCCTATAATTCACCCCTCCACTTT	CASSYGGGVSSYNSPLHF
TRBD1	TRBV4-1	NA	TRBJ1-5	TGCGCCAGCAGCCAAGCAATGGGACAGTTTAATCAGCCCCAGCATTTT	CASSQAMGQFNQPQHF
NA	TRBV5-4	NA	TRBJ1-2	TGTGCCGTCAAAACAGTGAGATATGGCTACACCTTC	CAVKTVRYGYTF
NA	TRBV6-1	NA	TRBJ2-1	TGTGCCAGCAGCCCCAGCTCCTACAATGAGCAGTTCTTC	CASSPSSYNEQFF
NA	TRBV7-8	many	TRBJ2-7	TGTGCCAGCAGCCCACAGGGCGACGAGCAGTACTTC	CASSPQGDEQYF
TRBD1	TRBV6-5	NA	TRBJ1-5	TGTGCCAGCAGTCCCGGGACAGGGCATCAGCCCCAGCATTTT	CASSPGTGHQPQHF
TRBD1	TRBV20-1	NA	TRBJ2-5	TGCAGTGCCCCCTCCCGGACAGGGGGCAGCGAGACCCAGTACTTC	CSAPSRTGGSETQYF
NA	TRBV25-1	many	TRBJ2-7	TGTGCCAGCAGTGATAATGCCTACGAGCAGTACTTC	CASSDNAYEQYF
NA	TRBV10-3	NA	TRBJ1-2	TGTGCCAGCAGTCGTCCCAACTATGGCTACACCTTC	CASSRPNYGYTF
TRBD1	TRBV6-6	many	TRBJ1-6	TGTGCCAGCAGTTATGTTCAAGGGGGCTGGCATTCACCCCTCCACTTT	CASSYVQGGWHSPLHF
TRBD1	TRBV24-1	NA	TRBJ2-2	TGTGCCACCAGTGATCGAAAGGACAGGGAGAACACCGGGGAGCTGTTTTTT	CATSDRKDRENTGELFF
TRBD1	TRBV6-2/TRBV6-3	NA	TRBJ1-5	TGTGCCACCGACAGGGAAGCTTATAGCAATCAGCCCCAGCGTTTT	CATDREAYSNQPQRF
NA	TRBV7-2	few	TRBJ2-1	TGTGCCAGCAGCCCTAGCCGTTCCTACAATGAGCAGTTCTTC	CASSPSRSYNEQFF
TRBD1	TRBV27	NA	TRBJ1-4	TGTGCCAGCACCCTAGTCGCAGGGGGTGAAAAACTGTTTTTT	CASTLVAGGEKLFF
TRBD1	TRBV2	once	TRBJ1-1	TGTGCCAGCAGTCGACGACAGGGGACGAACACTGAAGCTTTCTTT	CASSRRQGTNTEAFF
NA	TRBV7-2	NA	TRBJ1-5	TGTGCCAGCAGCTTAGCGGGGAGGGAGGGATATAGCAATCAGCCCCAGCATTTT	CASSLAGREGYSNQPQHF
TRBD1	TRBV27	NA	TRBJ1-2	TGTGCCAGCCCTCCAGGGGGCTGTGGCTACACCTTC	CASPPGGCGYTF